Listed here are 11 T cell receptor beta chains from one sample, sequenced in a study of T cells in Graves' hyperthyroidism and ophthalmopathy. Using RNA transcripts as the source, TCR beta CDR3 regions were amplified. HTBI primers were used for first-round RT-PCR of the TCR CDR3. One entry per CDR3 protein, called by TCRdb with MiXCR from the multiplex PCR reads. The top ten clones hold approximately 49% of a sample with 490,000 or so distinct CDR3 sequences, 20% to 25% of them seen once. The sequenced material came from blood. Every receptor here comes from a woman in her 70s with Graves' ophthalmopathy.

This clonotype occurred many times. The V gene is TRBV29-1, the J gene TRBJ2-7, with no clear D. The V and J ends lost 4 bases and 2 bases respectively, with 9 bases between them. This CDR3 is 12 amino acids long. Looked up from germline, CDR1 is SQVTM and CDR2 is ANQGSEA. The CDR3 region is CSVGHTTYEQYF. In nucleotides, the CDR3 is TGCAGCGTTGGACACACTACCTACGAGCAGTACTTC.

The chain has TRBV9 and TRBJ2-6; D gene unclear. This CDR3 contains 15 residues. With 2 bases removed from V and 0 bases from J, the gap between germline ends came to 6 bases. Germline CDR1 is SGDLS and CDR2 is YYNGEE. The DNA of the CDR3 is TGTGCCAGCAGCGTCGGGTCCTCTGGGGCCAACGTCCTGACTTTC. Translation gives CASSVGSSGANVLTF.

This clonotype was picked up many times. The CDR3 sequence: CATSLGSRVAEAFF. The CDR3, as DNA: TGTGCCACCAGTTTAGGAAGTAGGGTCGCTGAAGCTTTCTTT. The genes are TRBV11-2 and TRBJ1-1; D uncertain. V was shortened by 10 bases and J by 6 bases, with 21 bases between the two germline ends. The CDR3 has 14 residues. Germline-derived CDR1 and CDR2 are SGHAT and FQNNGV.

This clonotype was found many times. The chain recombines TRBV6-1 with TRBJ1-1, with D tentatively TRBD1 (6 bases). Per germline, CDR1 MNHNS and CDR2 SASEGT. CDR3 length: 15 residues. Trimming removed 9 bases from V and 1 base from J, with 18 bases in between. The CDR3 is CASGGVWGPNTEAFF. The CDR3 nucleotides are TGTGCCAGTGGGGGGGTTTGGGGGCCGAACACTGAAGCTTTCTTT.

V is TRBV29-1 and J is TRBJ2-7; unclear D gene. V lost 2 bases and J lost 5, with 13 bases in between. Germline V lookup: CDR1 SQVTM, CDR2 ANQGSEA. The CDR3 runs 13 residues. CDR3 in amino acids: CSVERWPADEQYF. The CDR3 DNA follows: TGCAGCGTTGAAAGGTGGCCAGCAGACGAGCAGTACTTC.

The chain carries TRBV28 and TRBJ2-5; D not resolved. The CDR3 is 12 amino acids. Germline CDR1 MDHEN, CDR2 SYDVKM. V lost 4 bases and J 5 bases, leaving 8 bases between the germline ends. This CDR3 is CASSSVVETQYF. In DNA form, the CDR3 reads TGTGCCAGCAGTTCCGTAGTGGAGACCCAGTACTTC. The full variable domain, with the rest looked up from reference TRBV28 and TRBJ2-5, is DVKVTQSSRYLVKRTGEKVFLECVQDMDHENMFWYRQDPGLGLRLIYFSYDVKMKEKGDIPEGYSVSREKKERFSLILESASTNQTSMYLCASSSVVETQYFGPGTRLLVL.

This clonotype was detected many times. The CDR3: CASSRHDTGELFF. CDR3 nucleotide sequence: TGTGCCAGCAGTCGTCACGACACCGGGGAGCTGTTTTTT. This chain connects TRBV12-3 or TRBV12-4 to TRBJ2-2, with unresolved D. V lost 5 bases and J 3 bases, leaving 7 bases between the germline ends. This CDR3 comprises 13 residues.

This chain connects TRBV7-3 to TRBJ1-2; 9 positions agree with TRBD1. The CDR3 consists of 15 residues. The J segment lost 2 bases and the V segment lost 3 bases, leaving 4 bases of the junction unmatched. Germline CDR1 reads SGHTA; CDR2 reads FQGTGA. The chain's CDR3 is CASSLRTGENYGYTF. As DNA, the CDR3 is TGTGCCAGCAGCTTGCGGACAGGGGAGAACTATGGCTACACCTTC.

V is TRBV18 and J is TRBJ2-5, with a tentative D call TRBD2 (5 bases). The V end was cut by 5 bases, the J end by 1 base, with 5 bases between. This CDR3 has 12 residues. Germline V gives CDR1 KGHSH, CDR2 LQKENI. CDR3 nucleotides: TGTGCCAGCTCAACTAGCCAAGAGACCCAGTACTTC. Amino acid sequence: CASSTSQETQYF. Full variable domain (outside the CDR3, taken from reference TRBV18 and TRBJ2-5): NAGVMQNPRHLVRRRGQEARLRCSPMKGHSHVYWYRQLPEEGLKFMVYLQKENIIDESGMPKERFSAEFPKEGPSILRIQQVVRGDSAAYFCASSTSQETQYFGPGTRLLVL.

The CDR3 protein is CAISAKPNTEAFF. The CDR3 DNA follows: TGTGCCATCAGTGCTAAACCGAACACTGAAGCTTTCTTT. This sequence joins TRBV10-3 and TRBJ1-1; D is ambiguous. The CDR3 is 13 residues long. Trimming pared 4 bases from V and 1 base from J, leaving 7 bases between. Germline V lookup: CDR1 ENHRY, CDR2 SYGVKD.

This clonotype was observed a few times. This chain joins TRBV18 and TRBJ2-7; D gene ambiguous. The CDR3 runs 12 residues. Looked up from germline, CDR1 is KGHSH and CDR2 is LQKENI. V was shortened by 6 bases and J by 6 bases, with 12 bases between the two germline ends. The DNA of the CDR3 is TGTGCCAGCTCGGTCAATAATTTCGAGCAGTACTTC. Translated: CASSVNNFEQYF.